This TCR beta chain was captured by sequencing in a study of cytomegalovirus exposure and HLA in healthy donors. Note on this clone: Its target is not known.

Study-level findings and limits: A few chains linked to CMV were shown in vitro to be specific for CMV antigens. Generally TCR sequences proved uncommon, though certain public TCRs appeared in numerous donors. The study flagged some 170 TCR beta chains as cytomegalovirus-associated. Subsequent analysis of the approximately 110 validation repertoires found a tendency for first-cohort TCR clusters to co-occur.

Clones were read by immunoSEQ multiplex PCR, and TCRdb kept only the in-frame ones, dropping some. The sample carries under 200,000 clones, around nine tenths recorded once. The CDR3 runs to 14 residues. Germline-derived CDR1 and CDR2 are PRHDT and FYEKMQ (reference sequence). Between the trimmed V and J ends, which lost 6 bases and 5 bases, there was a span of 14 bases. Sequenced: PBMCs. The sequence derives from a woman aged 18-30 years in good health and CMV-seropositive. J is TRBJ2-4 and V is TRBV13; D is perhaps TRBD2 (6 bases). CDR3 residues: CASSPLGEENIQYF. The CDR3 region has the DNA TGTGCCAGCAGTCCACTCGGGGAGGAAAACATTCAGTACTTC.